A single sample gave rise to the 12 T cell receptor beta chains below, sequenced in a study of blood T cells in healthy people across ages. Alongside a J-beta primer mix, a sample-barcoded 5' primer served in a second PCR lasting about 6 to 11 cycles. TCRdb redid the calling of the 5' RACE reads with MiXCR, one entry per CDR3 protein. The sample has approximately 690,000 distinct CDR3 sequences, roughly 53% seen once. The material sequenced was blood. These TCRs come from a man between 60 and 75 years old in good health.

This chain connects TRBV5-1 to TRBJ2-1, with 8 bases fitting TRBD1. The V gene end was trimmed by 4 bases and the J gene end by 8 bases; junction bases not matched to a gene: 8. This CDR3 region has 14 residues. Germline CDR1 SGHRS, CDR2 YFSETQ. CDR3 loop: CASSIRTGNDEQFF. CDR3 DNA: TGCGCCAGCAGCATCCGGACAGGGAACGATGAGCAGTTCTTC.

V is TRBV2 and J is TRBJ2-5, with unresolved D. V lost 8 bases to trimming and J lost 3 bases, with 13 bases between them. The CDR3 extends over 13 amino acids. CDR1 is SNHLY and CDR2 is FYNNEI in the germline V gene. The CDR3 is CASLGQAEETQYF. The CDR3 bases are TGTGCCAGCCTTGGGCAGGCGGAAGAGACCCAGTACTTC.

The CDR3 reads CASSPLLVGELFF. CDR3 sequence (DNA): TGTGCCAGCAGCCCCCTCCTTGTAGGGGAGCTGTTTTTT. This chain links TRBV9 with TRBJ2-2; D gene uncertain. From germline, CDR1 is SGDLS and CDR2 YYNGEE. Trimming took 4 bases from V and 8 from J, leaving 12 bases between them. The CDR3 covers 13 residues.

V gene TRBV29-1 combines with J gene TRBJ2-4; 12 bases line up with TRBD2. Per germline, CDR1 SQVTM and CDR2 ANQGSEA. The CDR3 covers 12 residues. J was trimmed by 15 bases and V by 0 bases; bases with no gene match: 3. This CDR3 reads CSVEDETSGGYF. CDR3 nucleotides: TGCAGCGTTGAAGACGAGACTAGCGGGGGGTACTTC.

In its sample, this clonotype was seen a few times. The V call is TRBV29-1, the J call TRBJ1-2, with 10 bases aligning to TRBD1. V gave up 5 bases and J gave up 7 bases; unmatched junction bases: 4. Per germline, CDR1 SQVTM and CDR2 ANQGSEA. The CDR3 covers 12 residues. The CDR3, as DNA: TGCAGCGTTCGACAGGGGGCGAGTGGCTACACCTTC. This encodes CSVRQGASGYTF.

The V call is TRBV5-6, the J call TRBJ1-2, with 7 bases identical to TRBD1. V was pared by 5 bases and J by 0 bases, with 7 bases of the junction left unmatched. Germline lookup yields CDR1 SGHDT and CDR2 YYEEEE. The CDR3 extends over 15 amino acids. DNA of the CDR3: TGTGCCAGCAGTCTTCCAGGACAGGCTAACTATGGCTACACCTTC. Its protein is CASSLPGQANYGYTF.

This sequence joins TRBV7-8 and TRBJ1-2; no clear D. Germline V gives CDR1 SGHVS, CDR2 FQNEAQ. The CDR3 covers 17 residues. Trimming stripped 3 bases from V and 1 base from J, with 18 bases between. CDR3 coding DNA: TGTGCCAGCAGCTTGTCCGGGCCGAGAGGGTTTAACTATGGCTACACCTTC. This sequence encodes CASSLSGPRGFNYGYTF.

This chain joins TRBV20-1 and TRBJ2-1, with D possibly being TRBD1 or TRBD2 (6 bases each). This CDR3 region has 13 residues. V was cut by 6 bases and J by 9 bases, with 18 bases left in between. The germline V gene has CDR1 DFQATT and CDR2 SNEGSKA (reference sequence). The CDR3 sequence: CSAAWRGQSEQFF. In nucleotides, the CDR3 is TGCAGTGCGGCCTGGAGGGGACAAAGTGAGCAGTTCTTC.

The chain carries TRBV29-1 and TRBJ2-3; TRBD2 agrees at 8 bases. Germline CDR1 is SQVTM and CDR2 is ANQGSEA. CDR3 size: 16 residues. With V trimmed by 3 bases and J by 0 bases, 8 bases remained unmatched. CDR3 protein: CSVDNPAGDSTDTQYF. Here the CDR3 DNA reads TGCAGCGTTGATAACCCAGCGGGGGACAGCACAGATACGCAGTATTTT.

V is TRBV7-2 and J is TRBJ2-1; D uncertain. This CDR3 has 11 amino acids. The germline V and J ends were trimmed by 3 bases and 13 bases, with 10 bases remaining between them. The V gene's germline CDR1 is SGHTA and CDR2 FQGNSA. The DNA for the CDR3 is TGTGCCAGCAGCTTCAGTAACACCCAGTTCTTC. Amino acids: CASSFSNTQFF. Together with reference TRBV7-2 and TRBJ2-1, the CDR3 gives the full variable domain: GAGVSQSPSNKVTEKGKDVELRCDPISGHTALYWYRQSLGQGLEFLIYFQGNSAPDKSGLPSDRFSAERTGGSVSTLTIQRTQQEDSAVYLCASSFSNTQFFGPGTRLTVL.

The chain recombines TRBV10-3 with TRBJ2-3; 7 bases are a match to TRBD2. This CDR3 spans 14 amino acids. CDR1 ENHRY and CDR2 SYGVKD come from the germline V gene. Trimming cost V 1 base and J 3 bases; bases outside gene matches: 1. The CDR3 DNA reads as TGTGCCATCAGTGAGTGGGGGGGGACAGATACGCAGTATTTT. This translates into CAISEWGGTDTQYF.

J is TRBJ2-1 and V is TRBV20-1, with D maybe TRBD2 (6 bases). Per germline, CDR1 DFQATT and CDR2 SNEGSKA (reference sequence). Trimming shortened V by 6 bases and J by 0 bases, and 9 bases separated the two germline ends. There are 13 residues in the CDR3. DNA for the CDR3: TGCAGTGCAAAGACTAGCTCCTACAATGAGCAGTTCTTC. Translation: CSAKTSSYNEQFF.